The TCR beta chain under discussion was sequenced for a study of control samples from healthy donors and cancer patients. Only a few counts were recorded for this clone. Only in-frame clones appear in the TCRdb table, and some are missing; sequencing was by immunoSEQ multiplex PCR. The data contain about 140,000 clones, roughly 92% of them singletons. The V gene's germline CDR1 is SEHNR and CDR2 FQNEAQ (reference sequence). Deletions cut 5 bases from V and 5 bases from J, with 12 bases between. This CDR3 has 13 residues. This sequence joins TRBV7-9 and TRBJ1-1; TRBD1 might be the D (6 bases). This clonotype was sampled from a young man in good health. Sequencing used blood. The CDR3: CASSLQTGTEAFF. The CDR3 DNA sequence: TGTGCCAGCAGCCTACAGACAGGTACTGAAGCTTTCTTT.